This TCR beta chain was observed in a study of blood T cell repertoires in COVID-19. Whole-study context: Samples came from the United States, Italy and Spain, spanning acute and convalescent COVID-19.

Assay: immunoSEQ multiplex PCR; the TCRdb copy retains only in-frame clones and omits some. This table holds about 190,000 clones, around 90% found once. From germline, CDR1 is MNHEY and CDR2 SVGAGI. The J segment lost 9 bases and the V segment lost 6 bases, leaving 6 bases of the junction unmatched. CDR3 size: 15 residues. The rearrangement links TRBV6-5 to TRBJ1-6; 12 positions match TRBD1. Sequenced sample: peripheral blood. This TCR came from a man aged 45-65 years with acute or convalescent COVID-19. The chain's CDR3 is CASRFGTGGLSPLHF. CDR3 sequence (DNA): TGTGCCAGCAGGTTCGGGACAGGGGGCCTTTCACCCCTCCACTTT.